This is a list of T cell receptor beta chains from one sample in a study of cytomegalovirus exposure and HLA in healthy donors. The assay was immunoSEQ multiplex PCR, and TCRdb's table has in-frame clones only and misses some. The sample includes 100,000 to 150,000 clones, around 68% of them seen just once. The sample taken for sequencing was PBMCs. The receptors derive from a man in his forties in good health and CMV-seropositive. The conserved cysteine and the conserved F or W are not part of the CDR3 here. The order of the fields is V gene, CDR3 protein.

>TRBV7-2
ASSLGPWTDGYEQY
>TRBV6-1
ASGRDRDLNEQF
>TRBV18
ASSPLGGRVFADTQY
>TRBV6-1
ASSELGEQY
>TRBV11-2
ASSTDNEQF
>TRBV6-1
ASSAGTGGYEQY
>TRBV6-1
ASSPVGETQY
>TRBV29-1
SVGWGLSNQPQH
>TRBV30
AWIRQVPGELF
>TRBV6-1
ATLRGLVGNEQF
>TRBV6-5
ASSFSGGVADTQY
>TRBV6-5
ASSWTGEDTEAF
>TRBV6-1
ASSEYVGTGVRSSYNEQF
>TRBV9
ASSVGTSATHIQETQY
>TRBV7-2
ASSSGVSTEAF
>TRBV6-5
ATQGATNEKLF
>TRBV5-1
ASRSGVVDNSPLH
>TRBV6-1
ASSVTASNYGYT
>TRBV29-1
SAFERDNEQF
>TRBV5-1
ASSGQLNTEAF
>TRBV10-1
ASSLLTSPPGELF
>TRBV19
ASSRLGRGSYEQY
>TRBV28
ASSPRWETQY
>TRBV7-9
ASSLGDSSGNTIY
>TRBV5-1
ASSVLSDTQY
>TRBV2
ASRDDRGPDTQY
>TRBV5-1
ASSLGAGAFSEAF
>TRBV5-4
ASSLAGSPPETQY
>TRBV6-1
ASSSTGPYEQY
>TRBV7-3
ASSVKGAAGELF
>TRBV4-1
ASSAGQNTEAF
>TRBV5-1
ASSSRDREWNTEAF
>TRBV27
ASRHRGAFDTDTQY
>TRBV6-4
ASSLGQGADNEQF
>TRBV6-1
ASSPGQGASQPQH
>TRBV5-4
ASSQLGQGRPEAF
>TRBV5-4
ASSKTSGSSYEQY
>TRBV7-2
ASSPSLDSISEQF
>TRBV4-2
ASSQVELAGAFGEQF
>TRBV15
ATSKIGGGNTEAF
>TRBV6-1
ASSEAELRQTQY
>TRBV27
ASSDPSTGGDYGYT
>TRBV5-1
ASSEGQVETQY
>TRBV30
ASSPETRRQETQY